Listed here is a single T cell receptor beta chain. The sample comes from a study of beta chain features in type 1 diabetes. Sampling consisted of one heparinised blood draw per donor, averaging approximately 100 mL. J was trimmed by 3 bases and V by 1 base; bases with no gene match: 9. Germline loops: CDR1 LGHNA, CDR2 YNFKEQ. The CDR3 covers 17 residues. Sequenced material consisted of expressed TCRB transcripts (all of the isolated RNA was reverse transcribed). TCRdb's copy holds only in-frame clones and misses some; the assay was immunoSEQ multiplex PCR. The sample consists of tens of thousands of clones, roughly 50% of them appearing once.

This TCR was recovered from a woman in her 30s in good health. The chain joins TRBV4-2 to TRBJ2-3, with 8 bases aligning to TRBD1. Sequenced material: stem cell memory CD4+ T cells from blood. CDR3 in amino acids: CASSQGRGLLDTDTQYF. In nucleotides, the CDR3 is TGTGCCAGCAGCCAAGGCAGGGGGCTCTTGGATACAGATACGCAGTATTTT.